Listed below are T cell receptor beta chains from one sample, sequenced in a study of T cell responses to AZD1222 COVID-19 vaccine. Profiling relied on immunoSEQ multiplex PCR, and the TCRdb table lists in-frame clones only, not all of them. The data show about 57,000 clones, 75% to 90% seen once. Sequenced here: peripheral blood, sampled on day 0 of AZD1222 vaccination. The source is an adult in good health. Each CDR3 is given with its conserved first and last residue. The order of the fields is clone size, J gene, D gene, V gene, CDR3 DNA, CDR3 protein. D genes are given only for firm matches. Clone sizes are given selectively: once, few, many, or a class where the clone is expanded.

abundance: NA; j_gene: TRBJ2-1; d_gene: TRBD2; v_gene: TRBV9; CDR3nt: TGTGCCAGCAGCGCCCCGCGACTAGCGGATAAGACTGAGCAGTTCTTC; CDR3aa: CASSAPRLADKTEQFF
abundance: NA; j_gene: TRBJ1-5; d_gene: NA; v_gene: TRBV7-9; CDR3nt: TGTGCCAGCAGCGCCAAGCTGGATCAGCCCCAGCATTTT; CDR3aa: CASSAKLDQPQHF
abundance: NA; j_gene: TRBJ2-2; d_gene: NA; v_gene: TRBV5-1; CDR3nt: TGCGCCAGCAGCTTGGGCAGGACGAACACCGGGGAGCTGTTTTTT; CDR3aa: CASSLGRTNTGELFF
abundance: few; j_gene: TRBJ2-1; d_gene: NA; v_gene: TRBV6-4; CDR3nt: TGTGCCAGCAGTGAAACCTCCTACAATGAGCAGTTCTTC; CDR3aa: CASSETSYNEQFF
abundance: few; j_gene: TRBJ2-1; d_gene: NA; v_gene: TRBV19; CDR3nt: TGTGCCAGTAGTATCACAGGGCGCCGCTCCTACAATGAGCAGTTCTTC; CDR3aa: CASSITGRRSYNEQFF
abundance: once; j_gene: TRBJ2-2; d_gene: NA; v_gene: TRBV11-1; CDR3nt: TGTGCCAGCAGCCTGGGCACTAGACCCACCGGGGAGCTGTTTTTT; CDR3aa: CASSLGTRPTGELFF
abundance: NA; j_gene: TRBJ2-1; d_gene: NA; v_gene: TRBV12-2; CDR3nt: TGTGCAAGTCGCTCCCCCTTTCCTAGCGGGAGCAATGAGCAGTTCTTC; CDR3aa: CASRSPFPSGSNEQFF
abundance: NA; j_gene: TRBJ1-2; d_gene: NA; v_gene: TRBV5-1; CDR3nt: TGCGCCAGCAGCTTATCAGGGCCCAATAACTATGGCTACACCTTC; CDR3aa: CASSLSGPNNYGYTF
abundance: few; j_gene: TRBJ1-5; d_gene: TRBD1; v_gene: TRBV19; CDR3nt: TGTGCCAGTAGTATCGGGACAGTTGGGAACAATCAGCCCCAGCATTTT; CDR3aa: CASSIGTVGNNQPQHF
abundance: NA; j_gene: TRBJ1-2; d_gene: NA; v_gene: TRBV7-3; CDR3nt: TGTGCCAGCAGCTTAACAGCTAACTATGGCTACACCTTC; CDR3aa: CASSLTANYGYTF
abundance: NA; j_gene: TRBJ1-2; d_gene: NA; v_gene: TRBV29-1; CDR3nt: TGCAGCGTTGATGGGCTAGGGGAGGGGAACTATGGCTACACCTTC; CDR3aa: CSVDGLGEGNYGYTF
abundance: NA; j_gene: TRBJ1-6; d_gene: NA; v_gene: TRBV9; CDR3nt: TGTGCCAGCAGCGTAGCTACGGGGGCAGGGGAAGGATATAATTCACCCCTCCACTTT; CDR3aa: CASSVATGAGEGYNSPLHF
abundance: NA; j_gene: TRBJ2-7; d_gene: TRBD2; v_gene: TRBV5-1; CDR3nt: TGCGCCAGCAGCATAATAGCGGGACCTTGGAACGAGCAGTACTTC; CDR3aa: CASSIIAGPWNEQYF